The 18 T cell receptor beta chains in this list originate from one sample, sequenced in a study of vaccination and CD4 T cells after COVID-19. No antigen has been identified for these receptors. Treatment noted: approximately nine-day PBMC culture with coronavirus spike peptide pools or control peptides (ViraFEST assay). Cultured CD4+ T cell DNA underwent sequencing with the Oncomine TCR Beta short-read assay. Each CDR3 protein gets one entry after TCRdb re-called the PCR reads with MiXCR. The sample holds around 9,200 distinct CDR3 sequences, roughly 42% seen once. The specimen was CD4+ T cells from blood, cultured in vitro. Receptor source: a human donor who had recovered from COVID-19.

J is TRBJ2-7 and V is TRBV6-1; maybe TRBD2 (7 bases). Trimming left V 8 bases short and J 2 bases short, with 10 bases between. This CDR3 is 12 amino acids long. Per the germline V gene, CDR1 is MNHNS and CDR2 is SASEGT. The CDR3 region is CASRGATYEQYF. The CDR3 bases are TGTGCCAGCCGGGGGGCGACCTACGAGCAGTACTTC.

The chain has TRBV2 and TRBJ1-6, with 7 bases matching TRBD1. From germline, CDR1 is SNHLY and CDR2 FYNNEI. Unmatched junction bases numbered 13, after V lost 6 bases and J lost 14 bases. CDR3 length: 14 residues. Written as DNA, the CDR3 is TGTGCCAGCAGACTCGGGACAGAGAATTGGTCCCTCCACTTT. Protein product: CASRLGTENWSLHF.

This chain uses TRBV11-2 with TRBJ2-2, with a weak D call TRBD2 (7 bases). Trimming removed 5 bases at V and 5 bases at J, with 15 bases between. The germline V gene has CDR1 SGHAT and CDR2 FQNNGV. CDR3 length equals 15 residues. DNA for the CDR3: TGTGCCAGCAGCCCCTCGGGGGGCGGAACCGGGGAGCTGTTTTTT. Protein sequence: CASSPSGGGTGELFF.

The CDR3 here is CASSLQRGQPQHF. The CDR3 DNA sequence: TGTGCCAGCAGTCTGCAAAGAGGTCAGCCCCAGCATTTT. The chain combines TRBV7-2 with TRBJ1-5; D not certain. Looked up from germline, CDR1 is SGHTA and CDR2 is FQGNSA. Trimming removed 6 bases at V and 6 bases at J, with 12 bases between. The CDR3 is made up of 13 amino acids.

The CDR3 DNA sequence: TGTGCCAGCAGCCAACTCGGACAGGGCATGAACACTGAAGCTTTCTTT. Translated, it gives CASSQLGQGMNTEAFF. The V call is TRBV11-2, the J call TRBJ1-1; TRBD1 matches at 8 bases. Trimming at V came to 5 bases and at J to 0 bases, leaving 8 bases not matched to a gene. Germline V gene data show CDR1 as SGHAT and CDR2 as FQNNGV. The CDR3 has 16 amino acids.

The CDR3 spells CASLLGRGVRNEQFF. The CDR3 DNA reads as TGTGCCAGCTTATTAGGACGCGGAGTTCGCAATGAGCAGTTCTTC. The rearrangement links TRBV6-1 to TRBJ2-1; the D is unclear. Trimming took off 8 bases at V and 6 bases at J, with 20 bases between the two ends. Looked up from germline, CDR1 is MNHNS and CDR2 is SASEGT. The CDR3 is 15 residues long.

This chain links TRBV7-2 with TRBJ2-1; D is possibly TRBD1 or TRBD2 (5 bases each). The ends were cut back, 1 base at V and 6 bases at J, with 19 bases in the middle. Germline V gene lookup returns CDR1 SGHTA and CDR2 FQGNSA. The CDR3 has 17 residues. CDR3 residues: CASSLGSWPGTANEQFF. The DNA of the CDR3 is TGTGCCAGCAGCTTAGGGTCATGGCCAGGGACGGCCAATGAGCAGTTCTTC. Variable domain in full (rest from reference TRBV7-2 and TRBJ2-1): GAGVSQSPSNKVTEKGKDVELRCDPISGHTALYWYRQSLGQGLEFLIYFQGNSAPDKSGLPSDRFSAERTGGSVSTLTIQRTQQEDSAVYLCASSLGSWPGTANEQFFGPGTRLTVL.

The chain carries TRBV24-1 and TRBJ2-7; D possibly corresponds to TRBD2 (6 bases). The CDR3 runs to 14 residues. V was trimmed by 3 bases and J by 3 bases, leaving 11 bases between them. The V gene's germline CDR1 is KGHDR and CDR2 SFDVKD. CDR3 residues: CATSDAGPLYEQYF. The DNA of the CDR3 is TGTGCCACCAGTGATGCGGGACCCCTCTACGAGCAGTACTTC.

The chain combines TRBV30 with TRBJ1-3; D is unresolved. Per germline, CDR1 GTSNPN and CDR2 SVGIG (reference sequence). The CDR3 is 15 amino acids. V gave up 0 bases and J gave up 5 bases, with 14 bases separating them. This CDR3 reads CAWSVSASSRNTIYF. CDR3 sequence (DNA): TGTGCCTGGAGTGTGTCCGCTTCATCCCGAAACACCATATATTTT.

This clonotype was found a few times. V is TRBV6-1 and J is TRBJ2-7; D is tentatively TRBD1 or TRBD2 (5 bases each). CDR1 MNHNS and CDR2 SASEGT come from the germline V gene. The V end was cut by 6 bases, the J end by 0 bases, with 15 bases between. The length of the CDR3 is 15 residues. The CDR3 bases are TGTGCCAGCAGGGCCGGGACGGGAAGCTCCTACGAGCAGTACTTC. Amino acids: CASRAGTGSSYEQYF.

The CDR3 loop reads CASSFRRNTEAFF. As DNA, the CDR3 is TGTGCCAGCAGTTTTCGGAGGAACACTGAAGCTTTCTTT. This rearrangement joins TRBV27 to TRBJ1-1; D gene ambiguous. The ends were cut back, 3 bases at V and 1 base at J, with 6 bases in the middle. The CDR3 sequence is 13 residues long. Germline V gene data show CDR1 as MNHEY and CDR2 as SMNVEV (reference sequence).

CDR3 DNA sequence: TGTGCCAGCAGTTCTGGACAGGGGGCTCCATGGTATGGCTACACCTTC. Translating gives CASSSGQGAPWYGYTF. V is TRBV27 and J is TRBJ1-2; 11 nucleotides align to TRBD1. The J segment lost 5 bases and the V segment lost 4 bases, leaving 9 bases of the junction unmatched. Germline V gene data show CDR1 as MNHEY and CDR2 as SMNVEV (reference sequence). This CDR3 has 16 residues.

This clonotype has a handful of counts. The chain carries TRBV10-2 and TRBJ1-1, with D unclear. The CDR3 runs to 15 residues. Trimming shortened V by 3 bases and J by 4 bases, and 15 bases separated the two germline ends. CDR1 WSHSY and CDR2 SAAADI come from the germline V gene. As DNA, the CDR3 is TGCGCCAGCAGTGATTGGAGGCAATCGAGCACTGAAGCTTTCTTT. This gives the protein CASSDWRQSSTEAFF.

V gene TRBV20-1 combines with J gene TRBJ1-2; 8 bases are a match to TRBD1. The length of the CDR3 is 12 residues. CDR1 is DFQATT and CDR2 is SNEGSKA in the germline V gene (reference sequence). Trimming cost V 4 bases and J 4 bases; bases outside gene matches: 2. The CDR3 loop is CSATGQGYGYTF. CDR3 DNA: TGCAGTGCTACCGGACAGGGCTATGGCTACACCTTC.

The chain is built from TRBV7-2 and TRBJ1-2; D remains unclear. Germline V gene data show CDR1 as SGHTA and CDR2 as FQGNSA. This CDR3 spans 11 amino acids. V was clipped by 7 bases and J by 4 bases, with 7 bases between them. The CDR3 region is CASTSGYGYTF. The CDR3 DNA reads as TGTGCCAGCACAAGCGGCTATGGCTACACCTTC. The whole variable domain, remainder taken from reference TRBV7-2 and TRBJ1-2, is GAGVSQSPSNKVTEKGKDVELRCDPISGHTALYWYRQSLGQGLEFLIYFQGNSAPDKSGLPSDRFSAERTGGSVSTLTIQRTQQEDSAVYLCASTSGYGYTFGSGTRLTVV.

J is TRBJ1-2 and V is TRBV9; the D is unclear. CDR1 SGDLS and CDR2 YYNGEE come from the germline V gene. With 0 bases removed from V and 2 bases from J, the gap between germline ends came to 14 bases. CDR3 length equals 16 residues. The CDR3 protein is CASSVVMQEGNYGYTF. CDR3 nucleotides: TGTGCCAGCAGCGTAGTTATGCAGGAGGGAAACTATGGCTACACCTTC.

This sequence joins TRBV5-6 and TRBJ2-3, with 9 bases lining up with TRBD1. Germline V lookup: CDR1 SGHDT, CDR2 YYEEEE. This CDR3 contains 16 residues. V trimming: 2 bases; J trimming: 1 base; junction bases outside the gene matches: 5. CDR3 nucleotide sequence: TGTGCCAGCAGCTTCACAGGGGGCGAAGGCACAGATACGCAGTATTTT. Its protein is CASSFTGGEGTDTQYF.

This clonotype was counted between two and nine times. The chain links TRBV20-1 to TRBJ1-5, with TRBD1 matching over 8 bases. This CDR3 spans 16 amino acids. V was pared by 5 bases and J by 5 bases, with 14 bases of the junction left unmatched. The V gene's germline CDR1 is DFQATT and CDR2 SNEGSKA (reference sequence). For the CDR3, the DNA is TGCAGTGCTGGAGGATCTTCAGGACAGGGTTATCAGCCCCAGCATTTT. Residues: CSAGGSSGQGYQPQHF.